This is a list of T cell receptor beta chains from one sample in a study of blood T cell repertoires in COVID-19. Some clones are missing from TCRdb's copy, which holds only in-frame ones; the method was immunoSEQ multiplex PCR. The sample records 250,000 to 350,000 clones, 83% being singletons. Material: peripheral blood. These receptors all come from a woman between 45 and 65 years old with acute or convalescent COVID-19. Both conserved end residues are part of each CDR3. D genes are given only for firm matches. Part of the rows lack a size; the others show once, few, many or a class for expanded clones.

size	D	V	J	CDR3	DNA
few	TRBD2	TRBV10-3	TRBJ2-3	CAIRGTRPTDTQYF	TGTGCCATCAGGGGGACTAGGCCCACAGATACGCAGTATTTT
-	-	TRBV19	TRBJ2-5	CASSHKLSTQETQYF	TGTGCCAGTAGTCATAAACTAAGCACCCAAGAGACCCAGTACTTC
-	TRBD1	TRBV6-5	TRBJ1-1	CASRGSTGTEAFF	TGTGCCAGCAGAGGTTCGACAGGGACTGAAGCTTTCTTT
-	-	TRBV9	TRBJ2-3	CASSVMSGETTDTQYF	TGTGCCAGCAGCGTAATGTCCGGAGAAACCACAGATACGCAGTATTTT
-	TRBD2	TRBV6-2/TRBV6-3	TRBJ2-1	CASSHSGNSYNEQFF	TGTGCCAGCAGCCATAGCGGGAACTCCTACAATGAGCAGTTCTTC
once	TRBD1	TRBV24-1	TRBJ2-1	CATSALTGGNEQFF	TGTGCCACCAGTGCCCTGACAGGGGGTAATGAGCAGTTCTTC
-	-	TRBV12-3/TRBV12-4	TRBJ1-2	CASSLAPVGYTF	TGTGCCAGCAGTTTAGCGCCGGTGGGCTACACCTTC
few	TRBD1	TRBV7-2	TRBJ1-4	CASSPYRGTGEKLFF	TGTGCCAGCAGCCCTTACAGGGGGACAGGGGAAAAACTGTTTTTT
-	-	TRBV20-1	TRBJ1-1	CSASDRPTNTEAFF	TGCAGTGCCAGTGACAGGCCGACGAACACTGAAGCTTTCTTT
once	TRBD1	TRBV24-1	TRBJ2-1	CATSDPDRASSYNEQFF	TGTGCCACCAGTGACCCTGACAGGGCCAGCTCCTACAATGAGCAGTTCTTC
-	-	TRBV6-5	TRBJ1-1	CASSRPGTNTEAFF	TGTGCCAGCAGCCGCCCGGGAACGAACACTGAAGCTTTCTTT
-	-	TRBV9	TRBJ1-2	CASSVGTGSSGYTF	TGTGCCAGCAGCGTTGGAACAGGGTCCTCTGGCTACACCTTC
once	-	TRBV27	TRBJ1-1	CASSFRTETYTEAFF	TGTGCCAGCAGTTTCCGGACAGAGACTTACACTGAAGCTTTCTTT
-	-	TRBV30	TRBJ2-1	CAWSDSRDEQFF	TGTGCCTGGAGTGATAGTCGGGATGAGCAGTTCTTC
-	-	TRBV6-5	TRBJ1-5	CASRGGGNQPQHF	TGTGCCAGCAGGGGAGGCGGCAATCAGCCCCAGCATTTT
-	TRBD1	TRBV12-3/TRBV12-4	TRBJ1-5	CASRDTGDQPQHF	TGTGCCAGCAGGGACACAGGGGACCAGCCCCAGCATTTT
-	-	TRBV29-1	TRBJ2-2	CSVPGAGNTGELFF	TGCAGCGTCCCTGGGGCAGGGAACACCGGGGAGCTGTTTTTT
-	-	TRBV11-2	TRBJ2-2	CASTPRGPNTGELFF	TGTGCCAGCACCCCTCGTGGCCCGAACACCGGGGAGCTGTTTTTT
-	TRBD1	TRBV27	TRBJ2-1	CASSLVQGAGNEQFF	TGTGCCAGCAGTTTAGTCCAGGGGGCAGGAAATGAGCAGTTCTTC
-	TRBD2	TRBV6-2/TRBV6-3	TRBJ2-5	CASSPGTSGGWDETQYF	TGTGCCAGCAGCCCCGGGACTAGCGGGGGATGGGATGAGACCCAGTACTTC
-	TRBD1	TRBV30	TRBJ2-5	CAWRQGAGETQYF	TGTGCCTGGAGACAGGGGGCGGGAGAGACCCAGTACTTC
-	-	TRBV5-1	TRBJ1-1	CASSPGGPGYGPKNTEAFF	TGCGCCAGCAGCCCAGGCGGGCCCGGGTACGGGCCAAAGAACACTGAAGCTTTCTTT
-	-	TRBV6-2/TRBV6-3	TRBJ1-2	CASSDGQFDYGYTF	TGTGCCAGCAGTGACGGACAGTTTGACTATGGCTACACCTTC
-	-	TRBV11-2	TRBJ1-5	CASSPVGSNQPQHF	TGTGCCAGCAGCCCGGTCGGGAGCAATCAGCCCCAGCATTTT
-	TRBD2	TRBV4-3	TRBJ2-1	CASSQDKRREGREQFF	TGCGCCAGCAGCCAAGATAAAAGACGGGAGGGCCGGGAGCAGTTCTTC
many	TRBD1	TRBV28	TRBJ1-2	CASSLGSGGLYGYTF	TGTGCCAGCAGTTTAGGGTCAGGGGGCCTATATGGCTACACCTTC
-	TRBD2	TRBV7-3	TRBJ2-5	CASSPGPVASGETQYF	TGTGCCAGCAGCCCGGGGCCCGTGGCTAGCGGGGAGACCCAGTACTTC
-	-	TRBV5-1	TRBJ1-4	CASSLEAWVGGEKLFF	TGCGCCAGCAGCTTGGAAGCCTGGGTAGGAGGTGAAAAACTGTTTTTT
-	TRBD1	TRBV28	TRBJ1-2	CASSLNSRGQGISYTF	TGTGCCAGCAGTTTAAACTCCCGGGGACAGGGAATTAGCTACACCTTC
-	-	TRBV5-1	TRBJ1-4	CASSFGGVGGEKLFF	TGCGCCAGCAGCTTTGGCGGGGTTGGAGGAGAAAAACTGTTTTTT
-	TRBD1	TRBV3-1/TRBV3-2	TRBJ1-5	CASSLQGNQPQHF	TGTGCCAGCAGCCTACAGGGGAATCAGCCCCAGCATTTT
-	TRBD2	TRBV2	TRBJ2-2	CASSEVLAGPGELFF	TGTGCCAGCAGTGAAGTACTAGCGGGTCCCGGGGAGCTGTTTTTT
-	-	TRBV6-5	TRBJ2-2	CASSIQGNTGELFF	TGTGCCAGCAGTATCCAGGGGAACACCGGGGAGCTGTTTTTT
-	-	TRBV11-2	TRBJ2-3	CASSATGYGDTQYF	TGTGCCAGCAGCGCCACAGGGTATGGAGATACGCAGTATTTT
-	TRBD2	TRBV5-1	TRBJ2-1	CASSLGGTSANEQFF	TGCGCCAGCAGCTTGGGAGGGACTAGCGCCAATGAGCAGTTCTTC
few	-	TRBV10-1	TRBJ1-2	CASSPTLDSYGYTF	TGCGCCAGCAGTCCTACCTTGGACAGCTATGGCTACACCTTC
-	-	TRBV5-1	TRBJ2-3	CASSFQAREDTQYF	TGCGCCAGCAGCTTCCAGGCCCGGGAAGATACGCAGTATTTT
once	-	TRBV24-1	TRBJ1-2	CATSGVGGAGNYGYTF	TGTGCCACCAGTGGGGTTGGCGGGGCCGGCAACTATGGCTACACCTTC
-	TRBD1	TRBV30	TRBJ1-4	CAWSTGQENEKLFF	TGTGCCTGGAGTACGGGACAGGAGAATGAAAAACTGTTTTTT
once	-	TRBV6-5	TRBJ1-1	CASSYSPRGNTEAFF	TGTGCCAGCAGTTACTCGCCCAGGGGGAACACTGAAGCTTTCTTT
once	TRBD1	TRBV2	TRBJ1-2	CASSERTGQYGYTF	TGTGCCAGCAGTGAGAGGACAGGCCAATATGGCTACACCTTC
-	TRBD1	TRBV5-6	TRBJ1-1	CASSIRDRGPTEAFF	TGTGCCAGCAGTATCCGGGACAGGGGACCCACTGAAGCTTTCTTT
-	-	TRBV11-2	TRBJ1-4	CASSPSGQYNEKLFF	TGTGCCAGCAGCCCTAGCGGACAGTATAATGAAAAACTGTTTTTT
many	-	TRBV7-7	TRBJ1-3	CASSPSTGSWGNTIYF	TGTGCCAGCAGCCCCTCGACAGGCTCCTGGGGAAACACCATATATTTT
-	TRBD1	TRBV3-1/TRBV3-2	TRBJ1-2	CASSLGQGDGYTF	TGTGCCAGCAGCCTAGGACAGGGAGATGGCTACACCTTC
-	-	TRBV9	TRBJ2-5	CASSVVGSKETQYF	TGTGCCAGCAGCGTAGTCGGTAGTAAAGAGACCCAGTACTTC
-	-	TRBV6-5	TRBJ1-2	CASSYPSEALYGYTF	TGTGCCAGCAGTTACCCCTCCGAGGCCCTCTATGGCTACACCTTC
-	-	TRBV6-2/TRBV6-3	TRBJ2-3	CASSRRLGGPGTDTQYF	TGTGCCAGCAGCCGACGGCTCGGAGGGCCGGGCACAGATACGCAGTATTTT
-	-	TRBV5-1	TRBJ1-1	CASSPNLLTGSNTEAFF	TGCGCCAGCAGTCCTAACCTCCTGACAGGCTCGAACACTGAAGCTTTCTTT
once	-	TRBV6-5	TRBJ2-2	CASREVTGELFF	TGTGCCAGCAGGGAGGTCACCGGGGAGCTGTTTTTT
-	-	TRBV4-2	TRBJ2-5	CASSPGHHQETQYF	TGTGCCAGCAGCCCCGGACACCACCAAGAGACCCAGTACTTC
-	TRBD2	TRBV10-3	TRBJ2-1	CATQGTSGIIQQFF	TGTGCCACCCAAGGGACTAGCGGGATAATCCAGCAGTTCTTC
-	TRBD1	TRBV7-3	TRBJ1-1	CASSRQGKLTEAFF	TGTGCCAGCAGTAGACAGGGAAAACTTACTGAAGCTTTCTTT